This T cell receptor beta chain was recorded in a study of cytomegalovirus exposure and HLA in healthy donors. Findings and caveats of the study: It was approximately 170 TCR beta chains that were listed as cytomegalovirus-associated.

As regards this clone: What it binds is not known.

The PCR was carried out with 60 Vbeta primers and 13 Jbeta primers. Method: immunoSEQ multiplex PCR; TCRdb's copy keeps in-frame clones and lacks some. The sample has around 65,000 clones; roughly 60% are singletons. CDR3 size: 13 residues. The germline V gene encodes CDR1 SGDLS and CDR2 YYNGEE. Trimming removed 0 bases from V and 5 bases from J, with 5 bases in between. The receptor comes from a man aged 25-40 years in good health and CMV-seronegative. The sequencing sample was made of PBMCs. This sequence joins TRBV9 and TRBJ2-2; D call uncertain. DNA for the CDR3: TGTGCCAGCAGCGTAGGAGGAACCGGGGAGCTGTTTTTT. Its translation is CASSVGGTGELFF. The full variable domain, completed using reference TRBV9 and TRBJ2-2, is DSGVTQTPKHLITATGQRVTLRCSPRSGDLSVYWYQQSLDQGLQFLIQYYNGEERAKGNILERFSAQQFPDLHSELNLSSLELGDSALYFCASSVGGTGELFFGEGSRLTVL.